This TCR beta chain stems from a study of cytomegalovirus exposure and HLA in healthy donors. This CDR3 is 13 amino acids long. V was trimmed by 7 bases and J by 1 base, leaving 8 bases between them. Germline loops: CDR1 PRHDT, CDR2 FYEKMQ (reference sequence). Here immunoSEQ multiplex PCR was the method, and the copy in TCRdb shows in-frame clones only, minus some. The table shows 280,000 or so clones, with roughly 90% occurring only once. The TCR comes from a young woman in good health and CMV-seronegative. This rearrangement joins TRBV13 to TRBJ2-1, with D hard to call. Material: PBMCs. The CDR3 region is CASTPGSYNEQFF. The CDR3 coding sequence is TGTGCCAGCACCCCCGGGTCCTACAATGAGCAGTTCTTC.